The TCR beta chain under discussion was sequenced for a study of Graves' ophthalmopathy and Graves' hyperthyroidism. Looking at the study overall: Untreated patients at initial diagnosis provided peripheral blood.

This clonotype was recorded at least ten times. Antigen: not known. CDR3 size: 14 residues. Trimming took 4 bases from V and 2 from J, leaving 11 bases between them. Germline CDR1 and CDR2: SGHDN and FVKESK. Findings and caveats of the study: Blood also contained most of the expanded thyroid clonotypes above 0.001 frequency.

Investigators amplified TCR beta CDR3 regions from RNA transcripts. Second-round multiplex PCR followed a first-round RT-PCR using HTBI primers. TCRdb independently ran MiXCR on the multiplex PCR reads; one entry per CDR3 protein. Here the sample spans under 350,000 distinct CDR3 sequences, about a sixth being singletons. Lactation, pregnancy, uncontrolled infections and other autoimmune diseases were all grounds for excluding patients. Diagnosis relied on clinical symptoms, serum thyroxine, TRAb, thyroid ultrasound and orbital computed tomography. This sequence was found in an adult man with Graves' ophthalmopathy. Sequences were obtained from peripheral blood. The chain is built from TRBV14 and TRBJ1-2, with D perhaps TRBD1 (5 bases). CDR3 amino acids: CASSPRTLNYGYTF. The CDR3 DNA sequence: TGTGCCAGCAGCCCCAGGACACTGAACTATGGCTACACCTTC.